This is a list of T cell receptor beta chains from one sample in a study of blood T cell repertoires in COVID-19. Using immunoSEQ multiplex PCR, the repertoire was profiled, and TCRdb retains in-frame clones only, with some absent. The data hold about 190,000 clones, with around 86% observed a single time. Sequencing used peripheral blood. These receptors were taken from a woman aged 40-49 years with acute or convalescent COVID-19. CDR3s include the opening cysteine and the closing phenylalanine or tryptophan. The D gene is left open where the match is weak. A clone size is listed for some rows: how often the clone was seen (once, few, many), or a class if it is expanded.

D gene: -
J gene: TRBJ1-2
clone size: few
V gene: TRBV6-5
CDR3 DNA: TGTGCCAGCAGTTATTTGGAATCAGGGGACTATGGCTACACCTTC
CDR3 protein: CASSYLESGDYGYTF

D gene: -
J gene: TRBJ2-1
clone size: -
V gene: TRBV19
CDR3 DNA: TGTGCCAGCACGGGGGGCGGGGAGCAGTTCTTC
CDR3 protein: CASTGGGEQFF

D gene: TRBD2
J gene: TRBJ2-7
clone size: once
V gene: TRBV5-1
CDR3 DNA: TGCGCCAGCAGCGTGGGGACTAGCGGGAGATCCGAGCAGTACTTC
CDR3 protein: CASSVGTSGRSEQYF

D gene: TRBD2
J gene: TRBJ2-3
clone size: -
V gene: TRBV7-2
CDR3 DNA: TGTGCCAGCAGCCCCGGGGGGGGCCGAGATACGCAGTATTTT
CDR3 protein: CASSPGGGRDTQYF

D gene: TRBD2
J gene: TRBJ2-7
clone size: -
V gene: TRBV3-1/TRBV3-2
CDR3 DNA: TGTGCCAGCAGCCAGGCGCTAGCGGGGGGCTACGAGCAGTACTTC
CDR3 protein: CASSQALAGGYEQYF

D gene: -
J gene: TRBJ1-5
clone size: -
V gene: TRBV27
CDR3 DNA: TGTGCCAGCAGGTCCGGGGAAGTGATACAGCCCCAGCATTTT
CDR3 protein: CASRSGEVIQPQHF

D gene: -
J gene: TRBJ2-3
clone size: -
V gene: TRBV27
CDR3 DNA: TGTGCCAGCAGAACAGGGTGGTCAGATACGCAGTATTTT
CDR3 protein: CASRTGWSDTQYF

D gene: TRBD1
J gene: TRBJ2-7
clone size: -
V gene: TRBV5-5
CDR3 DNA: TGTGCCAGCAGCTTCGGACGGACGACAGGGGGCTACGAGCAGTACTTC
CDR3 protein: CASSFGRTTGGYEQYF

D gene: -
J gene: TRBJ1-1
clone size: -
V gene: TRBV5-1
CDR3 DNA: TGCGCCAGCAGCTTCCAAGACAGTATGAACACTGAAGCTTTCTTT
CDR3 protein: CASSFQDSMNTEAFF

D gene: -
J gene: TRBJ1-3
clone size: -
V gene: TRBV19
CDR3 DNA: TGTGCCAGTAGTATTCTCGGAGGCTCACACTCTGGAAACACCATATATTTT
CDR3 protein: CASSILGGSHSGNTIYF

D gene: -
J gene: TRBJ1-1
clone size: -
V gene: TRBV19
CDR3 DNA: TGTGCCAGTAGTCCCCAACGGTGGGCAGGCGGGGGCACTGAAGCTTTCTTT
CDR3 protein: CASSPQRWAGGGTEAFF

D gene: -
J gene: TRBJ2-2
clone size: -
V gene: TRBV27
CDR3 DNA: TGTGCCAGCATCGAAGGGGGGGGCACCGGGGAGCTGTTTTTT
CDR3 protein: CASIEGGGTGELFF

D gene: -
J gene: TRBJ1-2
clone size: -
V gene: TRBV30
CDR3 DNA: TGTGCCTGGAGTGTCGGACAAACATATGGCTACACCTTC
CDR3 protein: CAWSVGQTYGYTF

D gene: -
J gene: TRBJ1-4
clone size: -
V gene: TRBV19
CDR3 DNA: TGTGCCAGTAGTAGAGCAGGAGGATTGAGTGAAAAACTGTTTTTT
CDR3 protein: CASSRAGGLSEKLFF

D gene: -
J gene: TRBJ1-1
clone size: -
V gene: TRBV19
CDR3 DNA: TGTGCCAGTAGTATAACGGACAGCTCTGAAGCTTTCTTT
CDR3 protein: CASSITDSSEAFF

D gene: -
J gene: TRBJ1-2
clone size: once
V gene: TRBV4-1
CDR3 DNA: TGCGCCAGCAGCCAAGGCCCGGGTCAGAGGAATGGCTACACCTTC
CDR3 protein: CASSQGPGQRNGYTF

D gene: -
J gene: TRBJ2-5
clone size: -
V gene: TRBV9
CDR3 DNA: TGTGCCAGCAGCGCAAAGAGACAGAGCACCCAAGAGACCCAGTACTTC
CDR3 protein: CASSAKRQSTQETQYF

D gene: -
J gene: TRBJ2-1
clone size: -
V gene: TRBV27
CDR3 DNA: TGTGCCAGCAGCCTACGACTAGGGCATGAGCAGTTCTTC
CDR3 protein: CASSLRLGHEQFF

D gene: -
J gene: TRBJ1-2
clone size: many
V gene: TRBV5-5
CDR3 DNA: TGTGCCAGCAGCTTGGAAGCGGGTAACTATGGCTACACCTTC
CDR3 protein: CASSLEAGNYGYTF

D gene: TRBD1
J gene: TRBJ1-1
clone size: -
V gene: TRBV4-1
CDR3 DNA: TGCGCCAGCAGTCGAACCGGGACAGCGATGAACACTGAAGCTTTCTTT
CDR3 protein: CASSRTGTAMNTEAFF

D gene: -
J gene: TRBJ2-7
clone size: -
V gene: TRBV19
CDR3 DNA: TGTGCCAGTAGTTATGGAGGGTTCTCCTACGAGCAGTACTTC
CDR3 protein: CASSYGGFSYEQYF

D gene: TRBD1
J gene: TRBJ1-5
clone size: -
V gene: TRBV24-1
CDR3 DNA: TGTGCCACCAGTGATGGGGGACAGGGGGCGAGTCAGCCCCAGCATTTT
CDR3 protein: CATSDGGQGASQPQHF

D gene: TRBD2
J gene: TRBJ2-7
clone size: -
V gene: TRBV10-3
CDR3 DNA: TGTGCCATCAGTGGAAACAGGGGACCAGGGACTAGCGGGAGTTCCGACGAGCAGTACTTC
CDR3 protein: CAISGNRGPGTSGSSDEQYF

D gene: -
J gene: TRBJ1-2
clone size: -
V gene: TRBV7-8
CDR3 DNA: TGTGCCAGCAGCTTATTAACAGACTATGGCTACACCTTC
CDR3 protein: CASSLLTDYGYTF

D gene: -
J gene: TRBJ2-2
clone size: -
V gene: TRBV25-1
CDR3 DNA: TGTGCCAGCAGTGAACTTCCGGGGACGAACACCGGGGAGCTGTTTTTT
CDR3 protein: CASSELPGTNTGELFF

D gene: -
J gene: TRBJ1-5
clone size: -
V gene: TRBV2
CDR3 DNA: TGTGCCAGCCAGGACAGAAGCAATCAGCCCCAGCATTTT
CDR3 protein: CASQDRSNQPQHF

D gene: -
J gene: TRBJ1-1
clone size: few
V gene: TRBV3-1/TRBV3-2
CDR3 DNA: TGTGCCAGCAGCCAAGAGGGCCAGCTTGAAGCTTTCTTT
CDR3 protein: CASSQEGQLEAFF

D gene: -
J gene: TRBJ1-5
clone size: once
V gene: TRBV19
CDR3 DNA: TGTGCCAGTAGCCAGGGGTTCACGCAGCCCCAGCATTTT
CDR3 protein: CASSQGFTQPQHF

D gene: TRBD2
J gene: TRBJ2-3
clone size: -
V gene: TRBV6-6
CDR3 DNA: TGTGCCAGCCGTCCTCCTAGCGGGGGCACAGATACGCAGTATTTT
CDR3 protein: CASRPPSGGTDTQYF

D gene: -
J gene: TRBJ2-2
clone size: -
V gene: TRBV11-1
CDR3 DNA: TGTGCCAGCAAGCAGGACGGGGAGCTGTTTTTT
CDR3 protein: CASKQDGELFF

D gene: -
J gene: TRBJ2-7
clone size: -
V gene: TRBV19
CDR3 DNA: TGTGCCAGTAGTATAATCACAGCCCCCTACGAGCAGTACTTC
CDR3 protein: CASSIITAPYEQYF

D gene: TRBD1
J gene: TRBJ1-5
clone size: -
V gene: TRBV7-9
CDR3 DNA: TGTGCCAGCAGCTTAACCGGGACAGGGAGAAATCAGCCCCAGCATTTT
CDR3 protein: CASSLTGTGRNQPQHF

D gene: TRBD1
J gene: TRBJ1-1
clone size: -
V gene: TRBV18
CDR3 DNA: TGTGCCAGCTCACCAGGACAGGACACTGAAGCTTTCTTT
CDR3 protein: CASSPGQDTEAFF

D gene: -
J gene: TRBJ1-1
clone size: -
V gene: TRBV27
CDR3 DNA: TGTGCCAGCGTTGGGGTCAGGGGCACTGAAGCTTTCTTT
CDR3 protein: CASVGVRGTEAFF

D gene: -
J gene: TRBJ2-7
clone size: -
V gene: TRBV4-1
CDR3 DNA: TGCGCCAGCAGCCAAGAGCGTTTGGGCCAGGGGTACGAGCAGTACTTC
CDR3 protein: CASSQERLGQGYEQYF

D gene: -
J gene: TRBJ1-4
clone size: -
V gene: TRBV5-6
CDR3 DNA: TGTGCCAGCAGCCTTTTTGGCAGGGTTGGTGAAAAACTGTTTTTT
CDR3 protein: CASSLFGRVGEKLFF

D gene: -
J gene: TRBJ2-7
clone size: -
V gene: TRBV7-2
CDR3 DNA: TGTGCCAGCAGCTTCCCCGGGAGTCGCGGCTACGAGCAGTACTTC
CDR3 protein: CASSFPGSRGYEQYF

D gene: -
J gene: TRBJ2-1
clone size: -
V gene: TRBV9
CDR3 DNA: TGTGCCAGCAGCGTAGCGGGGGAGGCCTACAATGAGCAGTTCTTC
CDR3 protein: CASSVAGEAYNEQFF

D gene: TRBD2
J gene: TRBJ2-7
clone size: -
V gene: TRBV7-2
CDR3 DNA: TGTGCCAGCAGCTTAGGCCCCACTAGCGGTGCCTACGAGCAGTACTTC
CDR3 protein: CASSLGPTSGAYEQYF

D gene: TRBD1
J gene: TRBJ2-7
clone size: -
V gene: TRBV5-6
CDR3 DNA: TGTGCCAGCAGCCCGGACAGGGGGACCACCTACGAGCAGTACTTC
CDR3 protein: CASSPDRGTTYEQYF

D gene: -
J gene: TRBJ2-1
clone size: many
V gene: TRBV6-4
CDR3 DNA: TGTGCCAGCAGTGTTTCGGCAGGGTTTGAGCAGTTCTTC
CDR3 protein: CASSVSAGFEQFF

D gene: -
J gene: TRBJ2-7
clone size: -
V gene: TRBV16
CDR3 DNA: TGTGCCAGCAGCCAATGGCAGGTTCTCTACGAGCAGTACTTC
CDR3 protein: CASSQWQVLYEQYF

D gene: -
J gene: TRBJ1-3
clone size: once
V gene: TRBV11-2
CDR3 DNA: TGTGCCAGCAGCCGGACTGACAGCAGGGAGGTGTTATCGGGAAACACCATATATTTT
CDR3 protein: CASSRTDSREVLSGNTIYF

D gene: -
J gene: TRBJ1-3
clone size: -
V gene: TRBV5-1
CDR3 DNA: TGCGCCAGCAGCTTGGAGGGGCTTTTAAACACCATATATTTT
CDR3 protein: CASSLEGLLNTIYF

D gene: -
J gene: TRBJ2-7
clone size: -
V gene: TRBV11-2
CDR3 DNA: TGTGCCAGCAGCTTTTTAGGGGGACGTATCTCCTACGAGCAGTACTTC
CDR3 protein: CASSFLGGRISYEQYF

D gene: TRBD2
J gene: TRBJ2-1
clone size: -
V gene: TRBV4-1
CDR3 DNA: TGCGCCAGCAGCCAAGCAGCGGGAGCACAGTGGGAGCAGTTCTTC
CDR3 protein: CASSQAAGAQWEQFF

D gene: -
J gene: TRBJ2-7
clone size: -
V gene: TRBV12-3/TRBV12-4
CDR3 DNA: TGTGCCAGCAGCCGTGACAGGCTGGACGAGCAGTACTTC
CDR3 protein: CASSRDRLDEQYF

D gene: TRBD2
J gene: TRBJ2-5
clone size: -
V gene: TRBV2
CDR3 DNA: TGTGCCAGCAGTCTTCGCGGGGGGCCTCAAGAGACCCAGTACTTC
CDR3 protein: CASSLRGGPQETQYF

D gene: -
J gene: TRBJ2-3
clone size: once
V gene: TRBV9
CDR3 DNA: TGTGCCAGCAGCGTATACGGGGGGCAGGACGATACGCAGTATTTT
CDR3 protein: CASSVYGGQDDTQYF

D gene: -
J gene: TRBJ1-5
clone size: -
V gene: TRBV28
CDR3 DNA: TGTGCCAGCAGTTTCGGACATCTAGTGCCCCAGCATTTT
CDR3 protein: CASSFGHLVPQHF

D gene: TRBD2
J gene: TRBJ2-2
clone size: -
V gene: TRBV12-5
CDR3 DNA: TGTGCTAGTGGTTTGAATCTAGCGGGAGTATTCACCGGGGAGCTGTTTTTT
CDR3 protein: CASGLNLAGVFTGELFF

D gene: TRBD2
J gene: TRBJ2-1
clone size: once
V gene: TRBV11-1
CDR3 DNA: TGTGCCAGCAGCCTGGGACTAGAGGTGAATGAGCAGTTCTTC
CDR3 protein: CASSLGLEVNEQFF

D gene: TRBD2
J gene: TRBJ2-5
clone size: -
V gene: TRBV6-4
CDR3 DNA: TGTGCCAGCAGTGACTCGAGGGCGGGGGGGTCAATCCAAGAGACCCAGTACTTC
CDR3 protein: CASSDSRAGGSIQETQYF

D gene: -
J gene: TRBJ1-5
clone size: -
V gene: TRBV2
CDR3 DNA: TGTGCCAGCCGACGGCAGGCCCATCAGCCCCAGCATTTT
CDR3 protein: CASRRQAHQPQHF

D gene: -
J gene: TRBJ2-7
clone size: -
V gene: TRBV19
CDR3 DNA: TGTGCCAGTAGTATAGCCGGGAGCGGGTCCGAGCAGTACTTC
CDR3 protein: CASSIAGSGSEQYF

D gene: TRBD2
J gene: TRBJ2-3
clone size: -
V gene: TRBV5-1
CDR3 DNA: TGCGCCAGCAGGGGGGCTAGCGGGGCCCTCACAGATACGCAGTATTTT
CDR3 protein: CASRGASGALTDTQYF

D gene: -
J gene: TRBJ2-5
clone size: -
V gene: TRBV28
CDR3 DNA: TGTGCCAGCAGTTACGGAACTCTGGGGGGACAAGAGACCCAGTACTTC
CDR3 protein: CASSYGTLGGQETQYF

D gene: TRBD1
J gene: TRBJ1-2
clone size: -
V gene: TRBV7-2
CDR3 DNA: TGTGCCAGCAGCTTAGGCGGCAGGGGGCGGAGTGGCTACACCTTC
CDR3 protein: CASSLGGRGRSGYTF